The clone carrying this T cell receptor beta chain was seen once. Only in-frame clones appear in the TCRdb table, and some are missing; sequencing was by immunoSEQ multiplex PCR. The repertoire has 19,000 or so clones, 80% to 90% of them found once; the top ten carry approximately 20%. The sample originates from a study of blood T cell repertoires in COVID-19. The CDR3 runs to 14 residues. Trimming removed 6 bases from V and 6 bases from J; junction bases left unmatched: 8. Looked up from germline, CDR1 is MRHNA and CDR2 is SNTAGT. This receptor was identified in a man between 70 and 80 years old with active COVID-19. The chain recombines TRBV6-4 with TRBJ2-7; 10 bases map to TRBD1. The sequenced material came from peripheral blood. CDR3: CASSLTGGSGEQYF. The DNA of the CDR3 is TGTGCCAGCAGCCTGACAGGGGGCTCGGGCGAGCAGTACTTC.